This T cell receptor beta chain stems from a study of cytomegalovirus exposure and HLA in healthy donors. Study-wide results and limits: In a later analysis, TCR beta V- and J-gene trimming showed a link to a missense DCLRE1C variant.

The germline V and J ends were trimmed by 0 bases and 8 bases, with 11 bases remaining between them. The CDR3 spans 13 residues. Germline V gene sequence: CDR1 SGHRS, CDR2 YFSETQ. PCR primers comprised 60 Vbeta and 13 Jbeta primers. Per the original data handling: Later work found 65 million to 85 million unique TCR beta chains, with approximately 12 million shared. Clones were sequenced by immunoSEQ multiplex PCR, and TCRdb holds only the in-frame ones, with some missing. The V and J calls and the clone size are those of that table, but D and trimming were determined from the DNA. The table records under 100,000 clones, roughly 63% of them present only once. Of note for this clone: Its antigen remains unidentified.

The chain employs TRBV5-1 and TRBJ1-2, with D uncertain. This TCR came from a woman in her forties in good health and CMV-seropositive. Source material: PBMCs. This CDR3 reads CASSLGTAGGYTF. The CDR3 DNA sequence: TGCGCCAGCAGCTTGGGGACGGCGGGGGGCTACACCTTC.